Listed below are T cell receptor beta chains from one sample, sequenced in a study of T cell repertoires in cytomegalovirus infection. TCRdb called the reads again in MiXCR, with one record for every CDR3 protein. Among about 300,000 distinct CDR3 sequences listed, about 9.1% were seen once. Material for sequencing was PBMCs. The receptor set was obtained from a human donor in good health (CMV status not recorded). Some clones in this sample may be carry-over from other donors' samples. Each CDR3 is given with its conserved first and last residue. A D gene is named only where the DNA matches it firmly. Rows may omit the clone size; those that give it use once, few, many or a size class.

D gene	V gene	CDR3 length	J gene	clone size	CDR3 protein	CDR3 DNA
NA	TRBV28	16	TRBJ2-2	many	CASSLRRAPNTGELFF	TGTGCCAGCAGTTTAAGGCGGGCCCCGAACACCGGGGAGCTGTTTTTT
TRBD1	TRBV27	16	TRBJ1-5	NA	CASSRTGGASNQPQHF	TGTGCCAGCAGTCGGACAGGGGGCGCGAGCAATCAGCCCCAGCATTTT
NA	TRBV28	13	TRBJ2-3	many	CASSNSLRDTQYF	TGTGCCAGCAGCAACTCGCTAAGGGATACGCAGTATTTT
NA	TRBV6-5	15	TRBJ2-7	NA	CASSYNRAISYEQYF	TGTGCCAGCAGTTACAACAGGGCCATCTCCTACGAGCAGTACTTC
NA	TRBV20-1	14	TRBJ2-1	many	CSAPSPNSYNEQFF	TGCAGTGCCCCTTCTCCAAACTCCTACAATGAGCAGTTCTTC
NA	TRBV28	16	TRBJ2-4	many	CASSFPKNLAKNIQYF	TGTGCCAGCAGTTTTCCGAAGAATTTAGCCAAAAACATTCAGTACTTC
NA	TRBV20-1	11	TRBJ1-1	many	CSAQLNTEAFF	TGCAGTGCCCAGTTGAACACTGAAGCTTTCTTT
NA	TRBV6-2/TRBV6-3	12	TRBJ1-1	many	CASSSRNTEAFF	TGTGCCAGCAGTTCAAGGAACACTGAAGCTTTCTTT
TRBD2	TRBV19	14	TRBJ2-7	many	CASIPGLPPYEQYF	TGTGCCAGTATCCCGGGACTACCACCCTACGAGCAGTACTTC
TRBD2	TRBV5-6	14	TRBJ2-2	NA	CASGLGGSTGELFF	TGTGCCAGTGGACTAGGAGGTTCCACCGGGGAGCTGTTTTTT
TRBD1	TRBV5-8	16	TRBJ1-5	NA	CASRSPTGQGGQPQHF	TGTGCCAGCAGGTCGCCCACCGGACAGGGTGGGCAGCCCCAGCATTTT
TRBD1	TRBV19	13	TRBJ1-1	NA	CASSIRGRTEAFF	TGTGCCAGTAGTATCAGGGGGCGGACTGAAGCTTTCTTT
NA	TRBV11-3	16	TRBJ2-3	many	CASSPVGGGAADTQYF	TGTGCCAGCAGCCCCGTCGGAGGGGGCGCCGCAGATACGCAGTATTTT
TRBD1	TRBV6-5	15	TRBJ1-3	many	CASSFSRGLGNTIYF	TGTGCCAGCAGTTTCTCCAGGGGGCTTGGAAACACCATATATTTT
NA	TRBV28	16	TRBJ2-1	many	CASSLGGVTSYNEQFF	TGTGCCAGCAGTTTGGGCGGGGTAACCTCCTACAATGAGCAGTTCTTC